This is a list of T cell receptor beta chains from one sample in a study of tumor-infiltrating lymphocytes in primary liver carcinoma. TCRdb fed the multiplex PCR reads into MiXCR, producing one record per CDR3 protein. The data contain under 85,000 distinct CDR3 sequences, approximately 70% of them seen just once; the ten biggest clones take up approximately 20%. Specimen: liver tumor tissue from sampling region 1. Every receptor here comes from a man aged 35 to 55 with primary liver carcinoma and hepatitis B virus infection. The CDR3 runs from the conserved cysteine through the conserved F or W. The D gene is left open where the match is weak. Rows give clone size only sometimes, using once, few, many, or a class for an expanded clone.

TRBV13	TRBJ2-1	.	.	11	CPSSLINEQFF	TGTCCCAGCAGCTTAATAAATGAGCAATTCTTC
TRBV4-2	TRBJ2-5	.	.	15	CASSQDGPPQGTQYF	TGTGCCAGCAGCCAAGATGGACCGCCTCAAGGGACCCAGTACTTC
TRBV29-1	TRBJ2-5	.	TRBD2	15	CSVWAAGVGQEAQYF	TGCAGCGTTTGGGCGGCGGGAGTGGGCCAAGAGGCCCAATACTTC
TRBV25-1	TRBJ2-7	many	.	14	CASSNLATSYEQYF	TGTGCCAGCAGCAATCTAGCGACCTCCTACGAGCAGTACTTC
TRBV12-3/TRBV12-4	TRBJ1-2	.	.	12	CASSLSRDGYTF	TGTGCTAGCAGTTTGAGCAGGGATGGCTACACCTTC
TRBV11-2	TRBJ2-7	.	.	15	CASSTAPGQGYKQHF	TGTGCCAGCAGCACGGCACCGGGTCAGGGCTACAAGCAGCACTTC
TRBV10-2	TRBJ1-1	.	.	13	CAIITDLNTEAFF	TGCGCCATCATTACAGACTTGAATACTGAAGCTTTCTTT
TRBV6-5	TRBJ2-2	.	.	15	CVSSVTLEVTGELFF	TGTGTCAGCAGTGTCACTCTAGAGGTCACCGGGGAGCTGTTTTTT
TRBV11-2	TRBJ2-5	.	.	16	CAGSLGSSDPGETQYF	TGTGCCGGCAGCTTAGGGAGTAGTGACCCGGGGGAGACCCAGTACTTC
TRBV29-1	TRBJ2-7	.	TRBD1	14	CGTRTGGAVYEQNF	TGCGGCACTAGAACAGGGGGCGCAGTTTACGAGCAGAACTTC
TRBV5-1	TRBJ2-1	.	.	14	CASALADSHNEQFF	TGCGCCAGCGCTTTAGCGGACTCCCACAATGAGCAGTTCTTC
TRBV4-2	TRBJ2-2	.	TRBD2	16	CASSQVLAGETGEMFF	TGTGCCAGCAGCCAAGTACTAGCGGGAGAGACCGGGGAGATGTTTTTT
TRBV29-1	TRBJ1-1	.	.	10	CNVLGTEAFF	TGCAACGTTCTCGGCACTGAGGCTTTCTTT
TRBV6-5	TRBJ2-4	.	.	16	CASRTVTGLAKNIQYF	TGTGCCAGCAGAACAGTAACGGGGTTAGCCAAAAACATTCAGTACTTC
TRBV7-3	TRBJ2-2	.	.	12	CASSLRAGELFF	TGTGCCAGCAGCTTAAGGGCCGGGGAGCTGTTTTTT
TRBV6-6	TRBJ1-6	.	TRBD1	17	CDSSYERQGGYNSPLHF	TGTGACAGCAGCTACGAACGACAGGGGGGGTATAATTCACCCCTCCACTTT
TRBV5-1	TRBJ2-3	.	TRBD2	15	CASSLASGSTDTRYF	TGCGCCAGCAGCTTGGCTAGCGGGAGCACAGATACACGGTATTTT
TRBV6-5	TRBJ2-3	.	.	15	CASSYSGGTGGTQYF	TGTGCCAGCAGTTACTCGGGCGGGACTGGAGGTACCCAGTATTTT